This T cell receptor beta chain came from a study of PD-1 blockade in classical Hodgkin lymphoma. As concerns this clone: The antigen is unknown.

After autologous stem cell transplantation all patients relapsed, and prior brentuximab vedotin exposure differed between cohorts. It was by magnetic negative selection that CD4+ T cells were purified from thawed PBMCs. Data came from immunoSEQ multiplex PCR; TCRdb stores just in-frame clones and leaves some out. There are roughly 25,000 clones in the sample; 80% to 85% occur only once, and under 2% lies in the top ten. The ends were cut back, 2 bases at V and 2 bases at J, with 10 bases in the middle. Germline V gene data show CDR1 as MNHNY and CDR2 as SVGAGI (reference sequence). The CDR3 is made up of 15 amino acids. The study, taken as a whole, reports: Lower baseline TCR diversity marked trial partial responders and progressors. By C4D1 there was a significant rise in CD4+ TCR diversity but not in CD8+ TCR diversity. Diminished baseline TCR diversity has been reported in newly diagnosed patients relative to healthy donors. Among the patients, those starting nivolumab under 1 year after ASCT were excluded.

Source: CD4+ T cells from blood, taken at baseline. The clonotype comes from a human donor with classical Hodgkin lymphoma. This chain connects TRBV6-6 to TRBJ1-5, with D possibly being TRBD1 (5 bases). CDR3 nucleotides: TGTGCCAGCAGTTACGTGGGGGAAGGCAATCAGCCCCAGCATTTT. The encoded protein is CASSYVGEGNQPQHF.